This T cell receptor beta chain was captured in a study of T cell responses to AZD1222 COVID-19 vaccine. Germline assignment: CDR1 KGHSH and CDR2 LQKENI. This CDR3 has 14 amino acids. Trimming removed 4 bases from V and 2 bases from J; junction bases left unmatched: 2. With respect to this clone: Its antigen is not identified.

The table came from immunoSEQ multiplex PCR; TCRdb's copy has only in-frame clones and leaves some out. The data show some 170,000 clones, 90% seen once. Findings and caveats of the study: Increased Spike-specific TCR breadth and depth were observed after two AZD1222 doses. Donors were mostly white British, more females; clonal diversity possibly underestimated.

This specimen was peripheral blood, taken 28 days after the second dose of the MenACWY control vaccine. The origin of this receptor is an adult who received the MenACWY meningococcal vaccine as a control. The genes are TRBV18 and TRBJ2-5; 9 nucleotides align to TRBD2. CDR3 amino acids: CASSRTSVQETQYF. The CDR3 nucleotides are TGTGCCAGCTCACGGACTAGCGTACAAGAGACCCAGTACTTC.